These T cell receptor beta chains were read from a single sample in a study of CD8+CD57+ T cells in acquired aplastic anemia. TCRdb reprocessed the reads via MiXCR and lists one record per CDR3 protein. The table lists about 58,000 distinct CDR3 sequences, around 50% of them singletons. Sequencing input: sorted CD4+, CD8+, or CD8+CD57+ T cells (not recorded which) from PBMCs. These TCRs come from a human donor with aplastic anemia. The CDR3 runs from the conserved cysteine through the conserved F or W. The D gene is left open where the match is weak. Rows give clone size only sometimes, using once, few, many, or a class for an expanded clone.

>NA|TRBJ2-7|NA|TRBV5-1
CASSLESGAAYEQYF
TGCGCCAGCAGCTTGGAATCGGGGGCGGCCTACGAGCAGTACTTC
>NA|TRBJ1-6|NA|TRBV11-2
CASSIPTPGRAHSPLHF
TGTGCCAGCAGCATCCCCACTCCGGGCAGGGCTCATTCACCCCTCCACTTT
>few|TRBJ1-1|NA|TRBV15
CATSRDGSYTEAFF
TGTGCCACCAGCAGAGACGGGAGTTACACTGAAGCTTTCTTT
>NA|TRBJ2-7|TRBD1|TRBV7-9
CASSLGQGAWGEQYF
TGTGCCAGCAGCTTAGGACAGGGGGCATGGGGTGAGCAGTACTTC
>few|TRBJ2-3|NA|TRBV30
CAWSEGRDTQYF
TGTGCCTGGAGTGAGGGGAGAGATACGCAGTATTTT
>few|TRBJ1-1|NA|TRBV28
CASSFFGVPNTEAFF
TGTGCCAGCAGTTTTTTTGGGGTCCCGAACACTGAAGCTTTCTTT
>NA|TRBJ1-1|NA|TRBV7-7
CASSSRPNTEAFF
TGTGCTAGCAGCTCACGGCCGAACACTGAAGCTTTCTTT
>NA|TRBJ1-1|NA|TRBV19
CASSMGPTEAFF
TGTGCCAGTAGTATGGGACCCACTGAAGCTTTCTTT
>few|TRBJ1-6|TRBD1|TRBV2
CASSTDRANSPLHF
TGTGCCAGCAGTACCGACAGGGCTAATTCACCCCTCCACTTT
>once|TRBJ1-5|TRBD1|TRBV5-5
CASSLGGQSDQPQHF
TGTGCCAGCAGCTTGGGGGGACAGAGTGATCAGCCCCAGCATTTT
>NA|TRBJ2-7|TRBD1|TRBV11-2
CASSGAGTELYEQYF
TGTGCCAGCAGCGGCGCCGGGACAGAGCTCTACGAGCAGTACTTC
>medium-sized|TRBJ2-7|NA|TRBV10-2
CASSITDSYEQYF
TGCGCCAGCAGTATCACAGACTCCTACGAGCAGTACTTC
>NA|TRBJ2-5|NA|TRBV29-1
CSVEEGEETQYF
TGCAGCGTTGAGGAAGGGGAAGAGACCCAGTACTTC
>NA|TRBJ1-6|NA|TRBV19
CATLLGVRYNSPLHF
TGTGCCACTCTATTAGGGGTTCGGTATAATTCACCCCTCCACTTT
>NA|TRBJ2-2|NA|TRBV29-1
CSVEGRNTGELFF
TGCAGCGTTGAAGGGCGAAACACCGGGGAGCTGTTTTTT
>NA|TRBJ2-7|TRBD1|TRBV15
CATSIRTGEYEQYF
TGTGCCACCAGCATACGGACAGGGGAGTACGAGCAGTACTTC
>NA|TRBJ2-1|NA|TRBV3-1
CASSPGFTGYNEQFF
TGTGCCAGCAGCCCCGGATTCACAGGTTACAATGAGCAGTTCTTC
>many|TRBJ1-1|TRBD1|TRBV28
CASSIGQGITEAFF
TGTGCCAGCAGTATCGGACAGGGTATCACTGAAGCTTTCTTT
>many|TRBJ2-5|NA|TRBV5-1
CASSLDDQETQYF
TGCGCCAGCAGCTTGGACGACCAAGAGACCCAGTACTTC
>once|TRBJ2-6|NA|TRBV7-9
CASSQGPGANVLTF
TGTGCCAGCAGCCAGGGACCTGGGGCCAACGTCCTGACTTTC
>medium-sized|TRBJ1-2|NA|TRBV24-1
CATSDLETNGYTF
TGTGCCACCAGTGATTTGGAGACCAACGGCTACACCTTC
>medium-sized|TRBJ2-1|TRBD2|TRBV10-1
CASSEPGGLGEQFF
TGCGCCAGCAGTGAGCCGGGGGGGCTAGGTGAGCAGTTCTTC
>once|TRBJ1-6|NA|TRBV19
CASSIEGGVGSPLHF
TGTGCCAGTAGTATAGAAGGGGGAGTTGGTTCACCCCTCCACTTT
>NA|TRBJ1-3|NA|TRBV2
CASRGTSALSGNTIYF
TGTGCCAGCAGAGGGACATCGGCTCTCTCTGGAAACACCATATATTTT
>NA|TRBJ1-5|TRBD1|TRBV11-2
CASSTTGGNSNQPQHF
TGTGCCAGCAGCACTACAGGGGGTAATAGCAATCAGCCCCAGCATTTT
>NA|TRBJ2-7|NA|TRBV5-5
CASSPVWGPAYEQYF
TGTGCCAGCAGCCCGGTCTGGGGCCCAGCCTACGAGCAGTACTTC
>NA|TRBJ1-6|TRBD1|TRBV19
CASSSRTGDNSPLHF
TGTGCCAGTAGTTCCCGGACAGGGGATAATTCACCCCTCCACTTT
>NA|TRBJ2-5|TRBD2|TRBV11-1
CASSFGLAGGRGETQYF
TGTGCCAGCAGCTTCGGGCTAGCGGGAGGGCGCGGCGAGACCCAGTACTTC
>NA|TRBJ2-3|NA|TRBV24-1
CATSDLRSTDTQYF
TGTGCCACCAGTGATTTACGTAGCACAGATACGCAGTATTTT
>NA|TRBJ1-1|NA|TRBV29-1
CSVGTGNTEAFF
TGCAGCGTTGGGACGGGGAACACTGAAGCTTTCTTT
>NA|TRBJ2-7|NA|TRBV20-1
CSARGARFYEQYF
TGCAGTGCTAGAGGCGCGAGGTTCTACGAGCAGTACTTC
>many|TRBJ2-6|NA|TRBV7-9
CASTARGPSGANVLTF
TGTGCCAGCACCGCCAGGGGTCCATCTGGGGCCAACGTCCTGACTTTC
>NA|TRBJ1-6|NA|TRBV7-9
CASSLVNSPLHF
TGTGCCAGCAGCCTAGTAAATTCACCCCTCCACTTT
>few|TRBJ2-7|TRBD1|TRBV19
CASSRTGKAYEQYF
TGTGCCAGTAGTAGGACAGGGAAGGCCTACGAGCAGTACTTC
>NA|TRBJ2-2|TRBD2|TRBV24-1
CATSGAGRTGELFF
TGTGCCACCTCCGGCGCCGGGAGGACCGGGGAGCTGTTTTTT
>NA|TRBJ2-7|TRBD1|TRBV20-1
CSAGTGRFEQYF
TGCAGTGCCGGGACAGGGAGGTTCGAGCAGTACTTC
>NA|TRBJ2-5|TRBD1|TRBV4-3
CASSHRTGRETQYF
TGCGCCAGCAGCCACAGGACAGGGCGTGAGACCCAGTACTTC
>NA|TRBJ1-5|NA|TRBV29-1
CSVGGQGGQPQHF
TGCAGCGTCGGAGGGCAGGGTGGGCAGCCCCAGCATTTT
>few|TRBJ2-7|NA|TRBV7-3
CASSLAAAYEQYF
TGTGCCAGCAGCTTGGCTGCAGCCTACGAGCAGTACTTC
>once|TRBJ1-4|TRBD1|TRBV2
CASNEGTGEEKLFF
TGTGCCAGCAATGAGGGGACAGGGGAGGAAAAACTGTTTTTT